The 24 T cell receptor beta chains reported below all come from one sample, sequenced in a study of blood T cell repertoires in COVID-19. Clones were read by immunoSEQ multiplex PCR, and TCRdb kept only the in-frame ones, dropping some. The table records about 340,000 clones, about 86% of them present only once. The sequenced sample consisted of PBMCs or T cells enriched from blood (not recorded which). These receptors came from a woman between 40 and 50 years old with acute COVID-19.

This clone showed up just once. The CDR3 loop is CASRSGPSGNTIYF. The CDR3 nucleotides are TGTGCCAGCAGAAGCGGCCCCTCTGGAAACACCATATATTTT. The V and J genes are TRBV28 and TRBJ1-3; D is unresolved. The CDR3 extends over 14 amino acids. CDR1 and CDR2 (germline): MDHEN, SYDVKM. Trimming removed 6 bases from V and 0 bases from J, with 9 bases in between.

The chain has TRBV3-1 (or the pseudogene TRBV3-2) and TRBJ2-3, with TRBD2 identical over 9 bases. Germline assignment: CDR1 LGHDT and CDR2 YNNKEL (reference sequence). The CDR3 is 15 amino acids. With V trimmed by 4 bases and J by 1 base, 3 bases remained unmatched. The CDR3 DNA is TGTGCCAGCAGCCGCTTAGCGGGGGGCACAGATACGCAGTATTTT. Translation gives CASSRLAGGTDTQYF.

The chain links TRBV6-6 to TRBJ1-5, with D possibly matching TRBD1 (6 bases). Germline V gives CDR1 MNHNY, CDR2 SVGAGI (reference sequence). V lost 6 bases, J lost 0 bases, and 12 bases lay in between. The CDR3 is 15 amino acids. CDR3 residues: CASRYNRDSNQPQHF. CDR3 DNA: TGTGCCAGCAGATATAACAGGGATAGCAATCAGCCCCAGCATTTT.

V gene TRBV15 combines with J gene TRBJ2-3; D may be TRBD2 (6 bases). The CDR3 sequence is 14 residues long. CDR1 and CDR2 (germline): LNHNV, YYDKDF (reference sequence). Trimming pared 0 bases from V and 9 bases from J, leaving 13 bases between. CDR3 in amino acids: CATSRDRTGGTQYF. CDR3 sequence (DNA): TGTGCCACCAGCAGAGATCGGACTGGAGGGACGCAGTATTTT. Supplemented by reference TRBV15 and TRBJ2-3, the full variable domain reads DAMVIQNPRYQVTQFGKPVTLSCSQTLNHNVMYWYQQKSSQAPKLLFHYYDKDFNNEADTPDNFQSRRPNTSFCFLDIRSPGLGDTAMYLCATSRDRTGGTQYFGPGTRLTVL.

CDR3 bases: TGTGCCAGCAGCGTCTCAGGGTTAAATGAAAAACTGTTTTTT. This gives the protein CASSVSGLNEKLFF. The chain combines TRBV9 with TRBJ1-4; maybe TRBD1 (5 bases). Trimming took off 2 bases at V and 5 bases at J, with 10 bases between the two ends. Germline lookup yields CDR1 SGDLS and CDR2 YYNGEE. The CDR3 spans 14 residues. The full variable domain, completed using reference TRBV9 and TRBJ1-4, is DSGVTQTPKHLITATGQRVTLRCSPRSGDLSVYWYQQSLDQGLQFLIQYYNGEERAKGNILERFSAQQFPDLHSELNLSSLELGDSALYFCASSVSGLNEKLFFGSGTQLSVL.

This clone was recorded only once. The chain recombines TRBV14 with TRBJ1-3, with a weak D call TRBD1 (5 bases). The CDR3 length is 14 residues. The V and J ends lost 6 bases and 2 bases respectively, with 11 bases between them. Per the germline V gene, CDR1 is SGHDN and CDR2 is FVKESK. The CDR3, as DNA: TGTGCCAGCAGTCAACAGGTGGCTGGAAACACCATATATTTT. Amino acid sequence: CASSQQVAGNTIYF.

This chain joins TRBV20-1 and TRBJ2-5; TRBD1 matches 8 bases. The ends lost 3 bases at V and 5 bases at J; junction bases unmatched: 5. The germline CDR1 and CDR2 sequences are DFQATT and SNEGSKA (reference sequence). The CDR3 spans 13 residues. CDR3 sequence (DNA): TGCAGTGCTAGTCAGGGGGCCCGGGAGACCCAGTACTTC. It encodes CSASQGARETQYF.

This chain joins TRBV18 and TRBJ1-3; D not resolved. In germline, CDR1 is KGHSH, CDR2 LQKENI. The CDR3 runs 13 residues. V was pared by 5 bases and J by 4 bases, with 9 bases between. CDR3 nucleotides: TGTGCCAGCTCAGACATCTTCGGAAACACCATATATTTT. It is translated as CASSDIFGNTIYF.

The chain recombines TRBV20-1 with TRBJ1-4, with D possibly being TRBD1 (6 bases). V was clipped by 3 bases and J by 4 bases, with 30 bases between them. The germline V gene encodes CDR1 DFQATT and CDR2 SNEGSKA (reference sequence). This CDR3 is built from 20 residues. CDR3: CSASREWWTVVYESNEKLFF. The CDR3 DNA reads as TGCAGTGCTAGTAGGGAGTGGTGGACAGTGGTTTACGAAAGTAATGAAAAACTGTTTTTT.

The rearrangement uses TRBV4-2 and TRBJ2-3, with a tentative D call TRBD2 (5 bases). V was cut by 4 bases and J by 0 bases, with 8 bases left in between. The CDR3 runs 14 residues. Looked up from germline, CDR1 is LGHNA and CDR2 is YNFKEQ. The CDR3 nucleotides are TGTGCCAGCAGCCTAGGACTTAGCACAGATACGCAGTATTTT. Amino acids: CASSLGLSTDTQYF.

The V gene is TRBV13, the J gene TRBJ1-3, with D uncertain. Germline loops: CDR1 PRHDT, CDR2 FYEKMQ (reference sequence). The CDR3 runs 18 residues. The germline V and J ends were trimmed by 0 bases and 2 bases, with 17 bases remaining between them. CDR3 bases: TGTGCCAGCAGCTTAGGCTTCCCTCCGTCGAGGGCTGGAAACACCATATATTTT. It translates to CASSLGFPPSRAGNTIYF.

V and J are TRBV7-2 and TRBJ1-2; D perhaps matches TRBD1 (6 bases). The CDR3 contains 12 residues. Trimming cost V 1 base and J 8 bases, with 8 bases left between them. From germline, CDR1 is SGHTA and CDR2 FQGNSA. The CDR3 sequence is CASSLGGPGYTF. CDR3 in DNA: TGTGCCAGCAGCTTAGGGGGGCCGGGCTACACCTTC.

This chain's CDR3 is CASSLGRGQGGSRNYGYTF. The CDR3 DNA reads TGTGCCAGCAGCTTAGGGCGAGGACAGGGAGGCTCGAGGAACTATGGCTACACCTTC. The chain combines TRBV7-2 with TRBJ1-2, with 8 bases aligning to TRBD1. With 1 base clipped from V and 2 bases from J, the junction kept 15 bases outside the gene matches. Germline CDR1 and CDR2: SGHTA and FQGNSA. CDR3 size: 19 residues.

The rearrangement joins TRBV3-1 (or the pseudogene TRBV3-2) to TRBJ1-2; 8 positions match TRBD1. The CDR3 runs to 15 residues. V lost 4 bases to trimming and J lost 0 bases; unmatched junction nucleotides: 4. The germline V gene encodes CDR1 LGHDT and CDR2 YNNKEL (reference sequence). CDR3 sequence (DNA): TGTGCCAGCAGCCTGGGACAGGAATCTAACTATGGCTACACCTTC. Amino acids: CASSLGQESNYGYTF.

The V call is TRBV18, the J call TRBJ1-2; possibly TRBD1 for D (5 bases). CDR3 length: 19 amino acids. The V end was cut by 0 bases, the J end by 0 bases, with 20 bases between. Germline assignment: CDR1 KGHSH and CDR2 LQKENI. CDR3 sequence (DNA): TGTGCCAGCTCACCACCTCGGGTTTTACGACGGACAACTAACTATGGCTACACCTTC. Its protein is CASSPPRVLRRTTNYGYTF.

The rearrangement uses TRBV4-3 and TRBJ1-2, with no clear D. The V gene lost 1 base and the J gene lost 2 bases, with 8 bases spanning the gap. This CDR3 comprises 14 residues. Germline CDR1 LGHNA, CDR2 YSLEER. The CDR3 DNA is TGCGCCAGCAGCCAAGGTTCTCAGAACTATGGCTACACCTTC. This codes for CASSQGSQNYGYTF.

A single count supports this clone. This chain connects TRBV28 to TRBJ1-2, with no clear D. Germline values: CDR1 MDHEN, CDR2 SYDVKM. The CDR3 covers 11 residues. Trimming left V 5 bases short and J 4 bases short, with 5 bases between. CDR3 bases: TGTGCCAGCAGTCAGGCCTATGGCTACACCTTC. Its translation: CASSQAYGYTF.

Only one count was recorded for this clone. CDR3 nucleotides: TGTGCCAGCAGCCAAGTGGGGCTAGCGGGGGGGCAAGGTATTCGAGAGACCCAGTACTTC. This sequence encodes CASSQVGLAGGQGIRETQYF. The genes are TRBV4-2 and TRBJ2-5; 12 positions match TRBD2. Germline CDR1 is LGHNA and CDR2 is YNFKEQ. The CDR3 is made up of 20 amino acids. Losses at the gene ends were 1 base for V and 4 bases for J; bases not matched to a gene: 16.

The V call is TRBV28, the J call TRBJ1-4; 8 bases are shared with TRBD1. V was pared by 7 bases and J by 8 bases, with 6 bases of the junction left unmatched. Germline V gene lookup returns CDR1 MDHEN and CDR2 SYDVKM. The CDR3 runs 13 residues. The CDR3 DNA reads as TGTGCCAGCAACGACAGGGGACGGGAAAAACTGTTTTTT. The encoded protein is CASNDRGREKLFF.

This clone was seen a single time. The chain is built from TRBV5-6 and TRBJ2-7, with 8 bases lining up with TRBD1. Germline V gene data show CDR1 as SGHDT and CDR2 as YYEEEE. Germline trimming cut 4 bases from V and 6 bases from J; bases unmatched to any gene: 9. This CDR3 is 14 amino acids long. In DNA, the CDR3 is TGTGCCAGCAGCGGCAGGGGGCGTGTGATCGAGCAGTACTTC. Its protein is CASSGRGRVIEQYF.

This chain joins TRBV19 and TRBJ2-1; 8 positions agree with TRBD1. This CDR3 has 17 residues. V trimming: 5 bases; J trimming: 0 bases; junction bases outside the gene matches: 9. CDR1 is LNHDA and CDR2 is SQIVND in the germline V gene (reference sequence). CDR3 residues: CASSPRQGSPSYNEQFF. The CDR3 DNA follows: TGTGCCAGTAGTCCTAGACAGGGGTCCCCCTCCTACAATGAGCAGTTCTTC. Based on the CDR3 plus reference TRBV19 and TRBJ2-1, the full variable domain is DGGITQSPKYLFRKEGQNVTLSCEQNLNHDAMYWYRQDPGQGLRLIYYSQIVNDFQKGDIAEGYSVSREKKESFPLTVTSAQKNPTAFYLCASSPRQGSPSYNEQFFGPGTRLTVL.

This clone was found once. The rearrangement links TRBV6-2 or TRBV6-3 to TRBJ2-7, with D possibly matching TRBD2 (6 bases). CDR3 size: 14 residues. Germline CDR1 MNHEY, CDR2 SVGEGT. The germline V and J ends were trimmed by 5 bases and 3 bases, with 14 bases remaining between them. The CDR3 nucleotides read TGTGCCAGCAGTCCACCCGGGACTGGCTACGAGCAGTACTTC. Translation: CASSPPGTGYEQYF.

Here the CDR3 DNA reads TGTGCCAGCAGCGGTGGGACTCAACTCAACACCGGGGAGCTGTTTTTT. Translated: CASSGGTQLNTGELFF. The chain is built from TRBV5-8 and TRBJ2-2; the D gene is possibly TRBD2 (6 bases). Trimming shortened V by 4 bases and J by 2 bases, and 15 bases separated the two germline ends. Germline CDR1 reads SGHTS; CDR2 reads YDEGEE. The CDR3 has 16 residues. The variable domain in full, with the rest retrieved from reference TRBV5-8 and TRBJ2-2, is EAGVTQSPTHLIKTRGQQATLRCSPISGHTSVYWYQQALGLGLQFLLWYDEGEERNRGNFPPRFSGRQFPNYSSELNVNALELEDSALYLCASSGGTQLNTGELFFGEGSRLTVL.

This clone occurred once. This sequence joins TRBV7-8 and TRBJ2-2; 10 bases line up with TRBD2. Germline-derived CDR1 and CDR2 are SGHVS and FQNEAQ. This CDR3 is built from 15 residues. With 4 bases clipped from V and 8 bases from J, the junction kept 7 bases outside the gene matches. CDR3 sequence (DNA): TGTGCCAGCAGCTCTAGCGGGAGTCGGGCTGGGGAGCTGTTTTTT. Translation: CASSSSGSRAGELFF.